The 5 T cell receptor beta chains reported below all come from one sample, sequenced in a study of radiotherapy plus CTLA-4 blockade in lung cancer. Libraries were prepared by immunoSEQ multiplex PCR; TCRdb keeps only in-frame clonotypes and omits some of them. The sample lists 30,000 to 40,000 clones, 60% to 80% occurring once. The sample was peripheral blood, taken from a patient treated with radiotherapy plus ipilimumab. The receptors were gathered from a human donor with non-small cell lung cancer whose response to radiotherapy plus ipilimumab could not be evaluated.

The sample holds a few counts of this clone. CDR3 in DNA: TGCGCCAGCAGCATTTTTAGCGGGAGTGGCTACGAGCAGTACTTC. Protein product: CASSIFSGSGYEQYF. The V call is TRBV5-1, the J call TRBJ2-7; 9 bases match TRBD2. The germline CDR1 and CDR2 sequences are SGHRS and YFSETQ. V was pared by 4 bases and J by 3 bases, with 8 bases of the junction left unmatched. The CDR3 totals 15 residues.

V is TRBV5-1 and J is TRBJ2-3; 14 bases match TRBD2. The CDR3 is 16 amino acids. Germline assignment: CDR1 SGHRS and CDR2 YFSETQ. The J segment lost 8 bases and the V segment lost 4 bases, leaving 9 bases of the junction unmatched. As DNA, the CDR3 is TGCGCCAGCAGCGTCGGGACTAGCGGGAGTGGGGGTACGCAGTATTTT. It yields the protein CASSVGTSGSGGTQYF.

The sample holds a few counts of this clone. The chain combines TRBV11-2 with TRBJ2-7; 9 nucleotides agree with TRBD2. Germline assignment: CDR1 SGHAT and CDR2 FQNNGV. The CDR3 is 15 amino acids. J gave up 5 bases and V 1 base, and 6 bases lay outside the gene matches. The CDR3 region is CASSLGAGGFNEQYF. The CDR3 nucleotides read TGTGCCAGCAGCTTAGGAGCGGGAGGTTTTAACGAGCAGTACTTC.

This chain links TRBV28 with TRBJ2-7, with D tentatively TRBD2 (6 bases). The V gene lost 5 bases and the J gene lost 1 base, with 18 bases spanning the gap. The V gene's germline CDR1 is MDHEN and CDR2 SYDVKM. The CDR3 is made up of 16 amino acids. The CDR3 reads CASSTLGGVGSYEQYF. CDR3 nucleotide sequence: TGTGCCAGCAGTACCCTCGGCGGGGTGGGGTCCTACGAGCAGTACTTC.

This clone was counted a single time. This chain connects TRBV2 to TRBJ2-1; D may be TRBD1 (6 bases). This CDR3 comprises 15 residues. The germline V and J ends were trimmed by 3 bases and 0 bases, with 9 bases remaining between them. The germline V gene has CDR1 SNHLY and CDR2 FYNNEI. CDR3 sequence reads: CASSEDRSSYNEQFF. The CDR3 bases are TGTGCCAGCAGTGAGGACAGAAGCTCCTACAATGAGCAGTTCTTC.